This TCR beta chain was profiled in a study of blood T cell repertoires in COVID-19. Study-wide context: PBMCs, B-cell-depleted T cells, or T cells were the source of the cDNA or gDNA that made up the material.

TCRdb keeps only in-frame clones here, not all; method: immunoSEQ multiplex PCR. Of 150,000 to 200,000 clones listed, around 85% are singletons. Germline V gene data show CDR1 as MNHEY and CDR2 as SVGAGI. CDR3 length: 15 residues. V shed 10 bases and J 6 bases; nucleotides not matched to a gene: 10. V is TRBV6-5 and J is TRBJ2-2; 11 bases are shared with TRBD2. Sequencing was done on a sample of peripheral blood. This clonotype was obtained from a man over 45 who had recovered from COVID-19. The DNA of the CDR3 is TGTGCCACCCAGACACCGACTAGCGGGGCCGGGGAGCTGTTTTTT. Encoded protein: CATQTPTSGAGELFF.